This T cell receptor beta chain was recorded in a study of a mutant IDH1 vaccine in newly diagnosed glioma. Study details: Vaccinations were initiated 4-6 weeks following radiotherapy alone, or were given together with temozolomide cycles. Treated patients showed a male proportion of approximately 60%, a female proportion of about 40%, and a mean age of approximately 40 years. Receipt of radiotherapy, temozolomide, or both preceded the study, and most received both.

Details on this clone: Its antigen is unidentified.

Documented time point: week 47, end of study. All doses held 300 ug of mutant IDH1 20-mer peptide, with topical imiquimod. The repertoire was sequenced with immunoSEQ multiplex PCR; TCRdb's copy has only in-frame clones and lacks some. The profile covers 50,000 to 70,000 clones, with under 85% appearing a single time and approximately 3.5% taken by the ten largest. The germline V and J ends were trimmed by 2 bases and 4 bases, with 5 bases remaining between them. This CDR3 is 12 amino acids long. Germline loops: CDR1 MNHNS, CDR2 SASEGT. The receptor's source is a woman aged 50 to 60 with glioma. The chain joins TRBV6-1 to TRBJ1-2; D is ambiguous. Sequences were derived from PBMCs, sampled from a glioma patient whose treatment included an IDH1 peptide vaccine. The CDR3 sequence is CASSESGYGYTF. The CDR3 coding sequence is TGTGCCAGCAGTGAAAGCGGCTATGGCTACACCTTC.